The clone carrying this TCR beta chain appeared a single time. The antigen remains undetermined. This record comes from a study of OX40 agonist ivuxolimab in advanced cancers. Study context: The group had a mean age of roughly 56 years, ranged from about 23 to 85, and was 82.7% male. One patient with hepatocellular carcinoma and two with cutaneous melanoma, three in all, had partial responses.

Whole-study results and caveats: Partial responders at 0.1-3.0 mg/kg showed near-lowest clonal expansion.

The assay was immunoSEQ multiplex PCR, and TCRdb's table has in-frame clones only and misses some. In the table there are 70,000 to 95,000 clones, roughly four fifths of which are singletons. Germline CDR1 reads MRHNA; CDR2 reads SNTAGT. V lost 4 bases and J lost 5; bases outside the gene matches: 2. The CDR3 has 14 residues. Sample: CD4+ or CD8+ T cells sorted from blood, taken in a trial of the OX40 agonist ivuxolimab. This TCR came from an adult with an advanced solid tumor such as melanoma, head and neck, liver or kidney cancer. The chain is built from TRBV6-4 and TRBJ2-3, with 11 bases that match TRBD2. The CDR3 region is CASSVSGGEDTQYF. The CDR3 DNA reads TGTGCCAGCAGTGTTAGCGGGGGGGAAGATACGCAGTATTTT.